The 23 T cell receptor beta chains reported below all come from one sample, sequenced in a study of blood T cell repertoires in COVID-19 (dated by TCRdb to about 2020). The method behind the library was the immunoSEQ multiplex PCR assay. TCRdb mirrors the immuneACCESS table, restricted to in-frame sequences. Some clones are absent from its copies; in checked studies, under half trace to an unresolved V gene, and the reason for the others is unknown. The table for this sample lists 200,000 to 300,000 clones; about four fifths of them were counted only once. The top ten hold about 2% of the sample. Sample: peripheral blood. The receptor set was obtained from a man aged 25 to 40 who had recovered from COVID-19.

CDR3 DNA sequence: TGTGCCAGCAGCTCGCGAGGCTTGGGCACCGGGGAGCTGTTTTTT. Its protein is CASSSRGLGTGELFF. The chain joins TRBV7-3 to TRBJ2-2; D uncertain. There are 15 residues in the CDR3. Trimming removed 4 bases at V and 4 bases at J, with 13 bases between. Germline values: CDR1 SGHTA, CDR2 FQGTGA.

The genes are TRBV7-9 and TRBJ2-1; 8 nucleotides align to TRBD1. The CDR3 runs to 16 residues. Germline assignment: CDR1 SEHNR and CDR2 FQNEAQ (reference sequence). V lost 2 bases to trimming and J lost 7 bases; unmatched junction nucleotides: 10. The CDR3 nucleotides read TGTGCCAGCAGCTTACGATCGGACAGGGCTTTAAATGAGCAGTTCTTC. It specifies CASSLRSDRALNEQFF.

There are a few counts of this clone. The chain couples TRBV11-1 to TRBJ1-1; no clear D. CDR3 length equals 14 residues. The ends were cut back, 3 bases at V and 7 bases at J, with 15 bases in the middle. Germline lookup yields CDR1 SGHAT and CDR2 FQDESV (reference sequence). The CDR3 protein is CASSLLNSPGEAFF. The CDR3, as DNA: TGTGCCAGCAGCTTGCTTAACAGCCCTGGTGAAGCTTTCTTT.

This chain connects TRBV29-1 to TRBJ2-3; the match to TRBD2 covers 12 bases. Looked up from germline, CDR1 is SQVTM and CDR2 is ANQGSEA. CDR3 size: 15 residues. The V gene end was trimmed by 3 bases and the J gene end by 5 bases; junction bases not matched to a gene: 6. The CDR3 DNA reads TGCAGCGTTGAGTCTAGCGGGGGGGCGATAGATACGCAGTATTTT. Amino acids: CSVESSGGAIDTQYF.

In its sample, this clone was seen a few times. DNA of the CDR3: TGCGCCAGCAGCCAAGGGTGGCGGGGGACGTATGGCTACACCTTC. This sequence encodes CASSQGWRGTYGYTF. The V and J genes are TRBV4-1 and TRBJ1-2; the D gene is possibly TRBD1 (5 bases). The germline gives CDR1 MGHRA, CDR2 YSYEKL. The V and J ends lost 1 base and 5 bases respectively, with 14 bases between them. This CDR3 is 15 amino acids long.

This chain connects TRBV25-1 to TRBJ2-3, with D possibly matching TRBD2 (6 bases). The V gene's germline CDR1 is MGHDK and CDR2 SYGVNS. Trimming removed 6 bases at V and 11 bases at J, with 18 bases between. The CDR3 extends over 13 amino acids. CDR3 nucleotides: TGTGCCAGCAGCCCGCGGGGAGGTGCTAGGCAGTATTTT. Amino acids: CASSPRGGARQYF. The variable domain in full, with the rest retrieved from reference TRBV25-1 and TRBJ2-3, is EADIYQTPRYLVIGTGKKITLECSQTMGHDKMYWYQQDPGMELHLIHYSYGVNSTEKGDLSSESTVSRIRTEHFPLTLESARPSHTSQYLCASSPRGGARQYFGPGTRLTVL.

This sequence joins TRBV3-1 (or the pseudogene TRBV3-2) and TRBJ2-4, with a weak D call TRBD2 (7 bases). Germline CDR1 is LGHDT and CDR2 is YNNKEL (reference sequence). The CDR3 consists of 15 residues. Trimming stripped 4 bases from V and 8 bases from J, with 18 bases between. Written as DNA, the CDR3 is TGTGCCAGCAGCCCCCTAGGGGGGGCACATGACATTCAGTACTTC. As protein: CASSPLGGAHDIQYF.

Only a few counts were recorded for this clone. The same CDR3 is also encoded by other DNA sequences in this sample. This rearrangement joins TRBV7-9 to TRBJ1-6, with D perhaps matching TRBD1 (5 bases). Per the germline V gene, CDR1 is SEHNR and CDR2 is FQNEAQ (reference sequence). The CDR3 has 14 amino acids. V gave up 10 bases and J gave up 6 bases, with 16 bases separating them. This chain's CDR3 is CATPGGPGNSPLHF. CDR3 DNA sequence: TGTGCCACCCCGGGGGGACCCGGTAATTCACCCCTCCACTTT. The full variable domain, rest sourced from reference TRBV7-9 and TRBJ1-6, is DTGVSQNPRHKITKRGQNVTFRCDPISEHNRLYWYRQTLGQGPEFLTYFQNEAQLEKSRLLSDRFSAERPKGSFSTLEIQRTEQGDSAMYLCATPGGPGNSPLHFGNGTRLTVT.

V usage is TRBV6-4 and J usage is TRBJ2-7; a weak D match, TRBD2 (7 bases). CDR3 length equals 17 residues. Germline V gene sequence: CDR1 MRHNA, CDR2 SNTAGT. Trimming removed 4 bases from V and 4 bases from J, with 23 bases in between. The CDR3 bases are TGTGCCAGCAGTGTCACCCCACGTGGGAGGGGGGCGTACGAGCAGTACGTC. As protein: CASSVTPRGRGAYEQYV.

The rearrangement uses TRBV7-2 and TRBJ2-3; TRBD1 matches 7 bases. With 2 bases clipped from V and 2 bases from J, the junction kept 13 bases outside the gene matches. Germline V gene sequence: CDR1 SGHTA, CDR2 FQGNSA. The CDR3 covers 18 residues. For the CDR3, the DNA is TGTGCCAGCAGCTTATATGGGACAGCTCTAGAGAACACAGATACGCAGTATTTT. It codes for CASSLYGTALENTDTQYF.

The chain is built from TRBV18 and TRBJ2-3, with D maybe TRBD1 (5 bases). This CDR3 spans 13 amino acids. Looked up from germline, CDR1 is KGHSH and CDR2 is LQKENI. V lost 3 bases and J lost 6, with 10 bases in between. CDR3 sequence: CASSPPGPDTQYF. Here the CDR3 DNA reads TGTGCCAGCTCACCCCCAGGGCCGGATACGCAGTATTTT.

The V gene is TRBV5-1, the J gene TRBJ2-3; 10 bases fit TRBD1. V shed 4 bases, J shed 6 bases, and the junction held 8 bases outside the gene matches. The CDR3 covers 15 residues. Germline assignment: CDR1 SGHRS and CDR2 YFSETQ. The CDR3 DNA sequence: TGCGCCAGCAGCCCGCTACGGGACAGGGGTGATACGCAGTATTTT. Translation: CASSPLRDRGDTQYF.

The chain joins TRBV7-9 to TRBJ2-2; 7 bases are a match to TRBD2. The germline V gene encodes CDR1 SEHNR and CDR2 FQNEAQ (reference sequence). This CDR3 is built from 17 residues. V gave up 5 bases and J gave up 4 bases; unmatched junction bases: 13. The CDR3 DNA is TGTGCCAGCAGCGGCCGACTAGCTTCTTTCCGCACCGGGGAGCTGTTTTTT. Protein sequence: CASSGRLASFRTGELFF. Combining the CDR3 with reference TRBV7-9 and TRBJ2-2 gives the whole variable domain DTGVSQNPRHKITKRGQNVTFRCDPISEHNRLYWYRQTLGQGPEFLTYFQNEAQLEKSRLLSDRFSAERPKGSFSTLEIQRTEQGDSAMYLCASSGRLASFRTGELFFGEGSRLTVL.

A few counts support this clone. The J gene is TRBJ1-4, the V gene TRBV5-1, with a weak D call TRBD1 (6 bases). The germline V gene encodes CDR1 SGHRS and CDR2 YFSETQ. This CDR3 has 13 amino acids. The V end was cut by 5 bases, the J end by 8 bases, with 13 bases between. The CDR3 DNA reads TGCGCCAGCAGTAAAGGGGGTAGCGAAAAACTGTTTTTT. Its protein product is CASSKGGSEKLFF.

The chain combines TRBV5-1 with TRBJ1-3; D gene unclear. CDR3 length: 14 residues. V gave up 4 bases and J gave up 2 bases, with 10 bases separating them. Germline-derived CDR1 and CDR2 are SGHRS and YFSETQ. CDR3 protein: CASSISRPGNTIYF. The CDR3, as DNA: TGCGCCAGCAGCATCAGCAGGCCTGGAAACACCATATATTTT.

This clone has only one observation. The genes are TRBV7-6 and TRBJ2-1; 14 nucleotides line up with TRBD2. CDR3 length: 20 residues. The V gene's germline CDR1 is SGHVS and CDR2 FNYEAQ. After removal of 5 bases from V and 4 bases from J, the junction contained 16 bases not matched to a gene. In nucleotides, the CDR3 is TGTGCCAGCAGCCGCCCTACCCTGACTAGCGGGGGGGCCAAATACAATGAGCAGTTCTTC. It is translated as CASSRPTLTSGGAKYNEQFF.

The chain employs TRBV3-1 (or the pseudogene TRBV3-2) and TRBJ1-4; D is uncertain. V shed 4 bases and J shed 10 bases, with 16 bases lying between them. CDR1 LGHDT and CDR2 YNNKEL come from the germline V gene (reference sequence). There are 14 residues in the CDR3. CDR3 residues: CASSLGGGLGKLFF. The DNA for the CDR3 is TGTGCCAGCAGCCTCGGAGGTGGGTTGGGAAAACTGTTTTTT.

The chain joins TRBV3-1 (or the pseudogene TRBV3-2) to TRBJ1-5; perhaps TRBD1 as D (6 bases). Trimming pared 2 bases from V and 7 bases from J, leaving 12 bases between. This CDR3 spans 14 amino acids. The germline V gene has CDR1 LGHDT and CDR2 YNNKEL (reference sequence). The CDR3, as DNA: TGTGCCAGCAGCCAATCGCAGGGGAGCCAGCCCCAGCATTTT. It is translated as CASSQSQGSQPQHF.

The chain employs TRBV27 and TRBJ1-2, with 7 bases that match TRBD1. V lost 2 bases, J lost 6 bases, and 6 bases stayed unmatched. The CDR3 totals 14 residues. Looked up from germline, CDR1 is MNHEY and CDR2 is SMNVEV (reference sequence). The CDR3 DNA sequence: TGTGCCAGCAGTTTAGCCACAGGGGAAGATGGCTACACCTTC. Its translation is CASSLATGEDGYTF.

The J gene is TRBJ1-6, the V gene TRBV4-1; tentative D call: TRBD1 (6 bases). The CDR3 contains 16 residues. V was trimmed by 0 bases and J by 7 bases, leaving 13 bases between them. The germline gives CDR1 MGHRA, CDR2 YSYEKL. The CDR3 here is CASSQDGQGLNSPLHF. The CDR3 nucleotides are TGCGCCAGCAGCCAAGATGGTCAGGGGCTAAATTCACCCCTCCACTTT.

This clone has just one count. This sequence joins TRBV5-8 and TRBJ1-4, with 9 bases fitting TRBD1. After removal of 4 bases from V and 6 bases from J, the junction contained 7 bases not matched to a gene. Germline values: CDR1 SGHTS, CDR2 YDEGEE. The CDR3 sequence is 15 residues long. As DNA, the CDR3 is TGTGCCAGCAGCCCGACGGGGACAGGGTATGAAAAACTGTTTTTT. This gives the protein CASSPTGTGYEKLFF.

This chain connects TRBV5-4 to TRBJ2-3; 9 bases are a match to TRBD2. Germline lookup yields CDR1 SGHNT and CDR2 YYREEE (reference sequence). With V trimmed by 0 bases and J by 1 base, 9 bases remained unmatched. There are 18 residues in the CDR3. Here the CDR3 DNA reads TGTGCCAGCAGCTTGGGACGCGGGGGGGCCGTGGGCACAGATACGCAGTATTTT. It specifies CASSLGRGGAVGTDTQYF.

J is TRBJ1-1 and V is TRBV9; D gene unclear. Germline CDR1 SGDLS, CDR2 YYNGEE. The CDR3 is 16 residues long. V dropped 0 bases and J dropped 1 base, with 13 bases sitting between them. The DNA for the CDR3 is TGTGCCAGCAGCGTAGGAAGTCAACACCGGAACACTGAAGCTTTCTTT. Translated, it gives CASSVGSQHRNTEAFF.